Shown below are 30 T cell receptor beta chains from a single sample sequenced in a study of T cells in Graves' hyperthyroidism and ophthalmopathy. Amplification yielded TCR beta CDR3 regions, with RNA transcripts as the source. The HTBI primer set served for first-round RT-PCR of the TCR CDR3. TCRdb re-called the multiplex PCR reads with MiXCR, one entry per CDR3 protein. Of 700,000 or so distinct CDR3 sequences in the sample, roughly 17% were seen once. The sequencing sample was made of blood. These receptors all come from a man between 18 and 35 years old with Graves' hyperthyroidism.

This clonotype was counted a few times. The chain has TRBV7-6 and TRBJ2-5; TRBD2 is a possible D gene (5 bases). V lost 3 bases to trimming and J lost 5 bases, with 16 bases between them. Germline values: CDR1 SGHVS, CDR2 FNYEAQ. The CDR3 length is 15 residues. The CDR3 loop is CASSLETPGGETQYF. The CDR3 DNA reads TGTGCCAGCAGCTTGGAGACTCCCGGCGGGGAGACCCAGTACTTC.

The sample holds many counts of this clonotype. CDR3 coding DNA: TGTGCCAGCAGTCTATCGCGGGACTACGAGCAGTACTTC. It encodes CASSLSRDYEQYF. V usage is TRBV28 and J usage is TRBJ2-7, with D possibly being TRBD2 (6 bases). V was cut by 5 bases and J by 3 bases, with 11 bases left in between. This CDR3 has 13 amino acids. From germline, CDR1 is MDHEN and CDR2 SYDVKM.

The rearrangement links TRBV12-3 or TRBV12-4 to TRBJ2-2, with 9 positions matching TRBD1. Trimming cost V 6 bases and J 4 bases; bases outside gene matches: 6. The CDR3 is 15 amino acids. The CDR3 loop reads CASRRGQGGTGELFF. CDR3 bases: TGTGCCAGCAGGAGGGGACAGGGTGGCACCGGGGAGCTGTTTTTT.

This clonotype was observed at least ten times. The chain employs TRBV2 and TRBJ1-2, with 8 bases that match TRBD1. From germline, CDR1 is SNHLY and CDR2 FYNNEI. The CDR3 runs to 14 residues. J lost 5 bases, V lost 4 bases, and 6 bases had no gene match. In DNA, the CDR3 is TGTGCCAGCAGTGGGACAGGGATTCGGTATGGCTACACCTTC. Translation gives CASSGTGIRYGYTF.

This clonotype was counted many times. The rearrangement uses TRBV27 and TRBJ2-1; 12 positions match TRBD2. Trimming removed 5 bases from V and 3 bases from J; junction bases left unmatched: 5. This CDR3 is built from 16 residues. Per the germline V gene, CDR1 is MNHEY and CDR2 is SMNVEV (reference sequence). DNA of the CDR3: TGTGCCAGCAGTGCCAGACTAGCGGGAGTCTACAATGAGCAGTTCTTC. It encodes CASSARLAGVYNEQFF.

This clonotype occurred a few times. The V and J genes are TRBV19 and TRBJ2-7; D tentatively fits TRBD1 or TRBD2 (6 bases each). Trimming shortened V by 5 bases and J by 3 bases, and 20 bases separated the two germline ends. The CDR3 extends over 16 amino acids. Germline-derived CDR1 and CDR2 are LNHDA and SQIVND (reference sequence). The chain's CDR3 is CASSSSGARQYYEQYF. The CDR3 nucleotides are TGTGCCAGTAGTTCTTCGGGGGCCCGACAATACTACGAGCAGTACTTC.

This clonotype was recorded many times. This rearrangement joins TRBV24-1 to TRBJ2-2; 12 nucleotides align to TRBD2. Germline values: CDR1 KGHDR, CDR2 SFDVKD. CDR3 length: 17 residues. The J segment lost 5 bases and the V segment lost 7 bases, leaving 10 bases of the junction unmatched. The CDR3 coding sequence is TGTGCCACCAGCCAGACTAGCGGGAGTCGCCGGACCGGGGAGCTGTTTTTT. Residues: CATSQTSGSRRTGELFF.

CDR3: CASSVDRDVPSLRYTF. In nucleotides, the CDR3 is TGTGCCAGCAGTGTGGACAGGGATGTTCCTTCTCTTCGCTACACCTTC. The V gene is TRBV2, the J gene TRBJ1-2; TRBD1 aligns across 8 bases. The CDR3 totals 16 residues. Germline loops: CDR1 SNHLY, CDR2 FYNNEI. V trimming: 4 bases; J trimming: 9 bases; junction bases outside the gene matches: 16.

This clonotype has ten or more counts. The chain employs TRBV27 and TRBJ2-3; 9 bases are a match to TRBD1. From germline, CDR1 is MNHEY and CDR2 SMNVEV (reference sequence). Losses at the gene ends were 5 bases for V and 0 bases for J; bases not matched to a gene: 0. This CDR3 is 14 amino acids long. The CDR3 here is CASSGQGSTDTQYF. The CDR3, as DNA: TGTGCCAGCAGTGGACAGGGGAGCACAGATACGCAGTATTTT.

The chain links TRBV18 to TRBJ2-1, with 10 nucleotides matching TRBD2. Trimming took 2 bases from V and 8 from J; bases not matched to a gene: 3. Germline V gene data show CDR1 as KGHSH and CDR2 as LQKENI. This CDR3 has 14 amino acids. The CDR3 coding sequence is TGTGCCAGCTCACCAACTAGCGGGACCCATGAGCAGTTCTTC. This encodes CASSPTSGTHEQFF.

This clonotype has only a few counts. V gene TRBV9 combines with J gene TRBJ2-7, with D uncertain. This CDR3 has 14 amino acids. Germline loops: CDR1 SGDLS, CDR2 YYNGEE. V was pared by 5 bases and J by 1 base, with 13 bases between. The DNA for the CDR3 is TGTGCCAGCAGTCTGACATCGCTGTCCTACGAGCAGTACTTC. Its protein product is CASSLTSLSYEQYF.

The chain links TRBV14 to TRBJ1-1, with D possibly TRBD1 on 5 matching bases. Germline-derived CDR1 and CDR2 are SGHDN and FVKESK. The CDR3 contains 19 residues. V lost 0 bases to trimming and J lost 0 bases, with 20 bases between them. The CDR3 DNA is TGTGCCAGCAGCCAAGAAGCCGAGAACAGGCAACAAATGAACACTGAAGCTTTCTTT. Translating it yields CASSQEAENRQQMNTEAFF.

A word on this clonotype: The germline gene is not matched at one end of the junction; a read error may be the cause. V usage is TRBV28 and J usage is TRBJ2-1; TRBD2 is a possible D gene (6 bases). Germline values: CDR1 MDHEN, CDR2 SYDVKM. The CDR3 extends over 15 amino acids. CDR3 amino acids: CASSSEGTLYNEQFF. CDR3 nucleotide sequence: TGTGCCAGTAGTTCGGAGGGTACCCTCTACAATGAGCAGTTCTTC.

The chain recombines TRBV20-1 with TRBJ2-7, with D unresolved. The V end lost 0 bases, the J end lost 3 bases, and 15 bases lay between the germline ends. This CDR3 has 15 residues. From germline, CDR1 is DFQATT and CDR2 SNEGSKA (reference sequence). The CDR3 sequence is CSARDNNPRFYEQYF. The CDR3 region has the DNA TGCAGTGCTAGAGATAATAACCCGAGATTCTACGAGCAGTACTTC.

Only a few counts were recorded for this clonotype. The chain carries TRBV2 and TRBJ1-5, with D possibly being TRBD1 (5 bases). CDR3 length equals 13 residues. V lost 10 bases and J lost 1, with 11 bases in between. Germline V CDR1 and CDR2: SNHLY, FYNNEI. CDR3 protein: CATHRDSNQPQHF. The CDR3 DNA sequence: TGTGCCACCCACCGGGACAGCAATCAGCCCCAGCATTTT.

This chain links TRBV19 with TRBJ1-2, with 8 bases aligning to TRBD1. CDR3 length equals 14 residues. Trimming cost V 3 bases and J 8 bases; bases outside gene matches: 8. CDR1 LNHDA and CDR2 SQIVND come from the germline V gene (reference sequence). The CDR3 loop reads CASSIRQGALGYTF. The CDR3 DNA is TGTGCCAGTAGTATCCGGCAGGGGGCTTTGGGCTACACCTTC.

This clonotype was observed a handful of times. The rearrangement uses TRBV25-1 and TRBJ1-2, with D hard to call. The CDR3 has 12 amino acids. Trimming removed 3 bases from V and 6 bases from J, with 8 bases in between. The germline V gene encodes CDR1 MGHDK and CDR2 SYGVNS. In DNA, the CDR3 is TGTGCCAGCAGTGACCGGTGGAATGGCTACACCTTC. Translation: CASSDRWNGYTF.

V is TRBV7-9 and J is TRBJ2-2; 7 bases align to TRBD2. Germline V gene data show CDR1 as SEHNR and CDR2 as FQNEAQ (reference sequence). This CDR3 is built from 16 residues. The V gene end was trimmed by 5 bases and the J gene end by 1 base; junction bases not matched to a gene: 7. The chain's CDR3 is CASSRPSGQNTGELFF. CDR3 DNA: TGTGCCAGCAGCCGCCCTAGCGGACAGAACACCGGGGAGCTGTTTTTT.

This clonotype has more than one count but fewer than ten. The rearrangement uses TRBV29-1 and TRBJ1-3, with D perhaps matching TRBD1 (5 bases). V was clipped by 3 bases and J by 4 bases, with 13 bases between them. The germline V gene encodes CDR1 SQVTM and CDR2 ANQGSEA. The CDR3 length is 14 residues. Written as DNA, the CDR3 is TGCAGCGTTGATCAGGGAGTAGAAGGAAACACCATATATTTT. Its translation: CSVDQGVEGNTIYF.

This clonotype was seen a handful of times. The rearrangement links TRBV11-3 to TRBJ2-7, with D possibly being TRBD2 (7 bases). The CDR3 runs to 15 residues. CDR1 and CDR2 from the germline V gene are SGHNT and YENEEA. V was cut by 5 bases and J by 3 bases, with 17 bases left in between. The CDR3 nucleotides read TGTGCCAGCAGCCCGGGGAGGGGGTTCAACTACGAGCAGTACTTC. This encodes CASSPGRGFNYEQYF.

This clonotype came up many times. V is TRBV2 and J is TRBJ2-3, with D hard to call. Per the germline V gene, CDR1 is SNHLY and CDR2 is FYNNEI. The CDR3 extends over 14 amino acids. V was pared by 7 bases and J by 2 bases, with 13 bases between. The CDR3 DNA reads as TGTGCCAGCAAGGACGGTTTCTACACAGATACGCAGTATTTT. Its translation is CASKDGFYTDTQYF.

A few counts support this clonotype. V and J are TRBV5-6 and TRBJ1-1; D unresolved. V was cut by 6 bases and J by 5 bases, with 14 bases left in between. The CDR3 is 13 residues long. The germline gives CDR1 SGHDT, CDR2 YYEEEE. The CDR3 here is CASTSWVQTEAFF. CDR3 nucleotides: TGTGCCAGCACATCCTGGGTTCAGACTGAAGCTTTCTTT.

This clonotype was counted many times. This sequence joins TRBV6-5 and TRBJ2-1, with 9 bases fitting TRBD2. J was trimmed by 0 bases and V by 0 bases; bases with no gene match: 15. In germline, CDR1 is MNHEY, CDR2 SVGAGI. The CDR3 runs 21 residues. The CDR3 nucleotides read TGTGCCAGCAGTTACTCGATGGCGGCTAGCGGGGAGGGGGGCTCCTACAATGAGCAGTTCTTC. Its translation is CASSYSMAASGEGGSYNEQFF.

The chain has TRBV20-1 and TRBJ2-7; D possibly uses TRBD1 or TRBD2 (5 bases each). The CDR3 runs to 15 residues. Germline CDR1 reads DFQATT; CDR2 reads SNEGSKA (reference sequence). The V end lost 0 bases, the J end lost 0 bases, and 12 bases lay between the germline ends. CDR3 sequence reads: CSARDRGRLSYEQYF. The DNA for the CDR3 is TGCAGTGCTAGAGATCGGGGCAGGCTCTCCTACGAGCAGTACTTC.

The CDR3: CASRFGPEGTEAFF. In DNA, the CDR3 is TGTGCCAGCAGGTTCGGCCCCGAGGGTACTGAAGCTTTCTTT. The chain carries TRBV7-2 and TRBJ1-1; D uncertain. The CDR3 sequence is 14 residues long. CDR1 is SGHTA and CDR2 is FQGNSA in the germline V gene. Trimming removed 6 bases from V and 5 bases from J, with 16 bases in between. The entire variable domain, with the rest obtained from reference TRBV7-2 and TRBJ1-1, is as follows: GAGVSQSPSNKVTEKGKDVELRCDPISGHTALYWYRQSLGQGLEFLIYFQGNSAPDKSGLPSDRFSAERTGGSVSTLTIQRTQQEDSAVYLCASRFGPEGTEAFFGQGTRLTVV.

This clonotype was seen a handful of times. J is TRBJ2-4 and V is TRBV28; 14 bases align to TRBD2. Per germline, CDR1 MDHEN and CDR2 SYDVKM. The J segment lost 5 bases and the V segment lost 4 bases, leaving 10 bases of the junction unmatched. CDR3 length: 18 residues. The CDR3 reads CASSYRLAGGPEQNIQYF. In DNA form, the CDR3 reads TGTGCCAGCAGTTACCGACTAGCGGGAGGGCCAGAACAAAACATTCAGTACTTC.

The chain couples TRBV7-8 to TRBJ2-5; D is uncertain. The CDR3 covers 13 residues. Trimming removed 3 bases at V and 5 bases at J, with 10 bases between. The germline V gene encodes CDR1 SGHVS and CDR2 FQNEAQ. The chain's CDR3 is CASSLRISETQYF. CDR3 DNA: TGTGCCAGCAGCTTGAGGATCTCGGAGACCCAGTACTTC.

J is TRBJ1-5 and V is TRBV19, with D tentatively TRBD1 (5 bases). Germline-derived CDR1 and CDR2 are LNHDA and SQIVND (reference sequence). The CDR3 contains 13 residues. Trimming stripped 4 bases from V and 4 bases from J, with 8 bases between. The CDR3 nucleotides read TGTGCCAGTAGTAACGGGGGGAATCAGCCCCAGCATTTT. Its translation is CASSNGGNQPQHF.

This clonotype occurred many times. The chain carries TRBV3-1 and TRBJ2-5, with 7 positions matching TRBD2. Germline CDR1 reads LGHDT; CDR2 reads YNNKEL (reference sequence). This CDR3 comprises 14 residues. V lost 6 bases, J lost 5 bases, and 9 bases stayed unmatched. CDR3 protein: CASSPSLGGETQYF. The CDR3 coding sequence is TGTGCCAGCAGTCCCTCCTTGGGGGGGGAGACCCAGTACTTC.

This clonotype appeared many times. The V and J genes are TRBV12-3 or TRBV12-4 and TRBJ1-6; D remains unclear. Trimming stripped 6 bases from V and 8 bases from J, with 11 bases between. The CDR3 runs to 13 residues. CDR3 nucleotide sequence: TGTGCCAGCAGAAACCTACTTGATTCACCCCTCCACTTT. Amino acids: CASRNLLDSPLHF.